This TCR beta chain was captured by sequencing in a study of monozygotic twins with cystic fibrosis. V was pared by 3 bases and J by 1 base, with 17 bases between. This CDR3 has 17 amino acids. Per germline, CDR1 SNHLY and CDR2 FYNNEI. General study findings and limits: Median Simpson clonality of roughly 0.0093 suggested naive T cells predominated.

The repertoire was sequenced with immunoSEQ multiplex PCR; TCRdb's copy has only in-frame clones and lacks some. The sample contains 15,000 to 20,000 clones, roughly 96% of which appear only once. This clone was seen just once. Its antigen is currently unknown. The sequencing sample was made of blood. The rearrangement joins TRBV2 to TRBJ2-3; D may match TRBD1 or TRBD2 (6 bases each). The sequence came from a girl aged 2 to 10 with cystic fibrosis. CDR3 protein: CASSDAVGGRGTDTQYF. DNA of the CDR3: TGTGCCAGCAGTGACGCCGTGGGGGGCCGAGGCACAGATACGCAGTATTTT.